This T cell receptor beta chain appears in the sequencing data of a study of blood T cell repertoires in COVID-19. Data came from immunoSEQ multiplex PCR; TCRdb stores just in-frame clones and leaves some out. Here the sample spans some 120,000 clones, roughly 81% being singletons. Germline CDR1 reads LGHDT; CDR2 reads YNNKEL (reference sequence). This CDR3 spans 17 amino acids. The J segment lost 2 bases and the V segment lost 5 bases, leaving 12 bases of the junction unmatched. The chain links TRBV3-1 (or the pseudogene TRBV3-2) to TRBJ2-3; TRBD2 matches 8 bases. The TCR sequence derives from a middle-aged man with acute or convalescent COVID-19. The sample consisted of peripheral blood. The CDR3 DNA sequence: TGTGCCAGCAGCACCCACTCACTAGCGGTAGACACAGATACGCAGTATTTT. Translated, it gives CASSTHSLAVDTDTQYF.